These 12 T cell receptor beta chains originate from one sample sequenced in a study of monozygotic twins with inflammatory bowel disease. TCRdb reprocessed the 5' RACE reads, keeping one entry per CDR3 protein, no DNA. The sample holds approximately 400,000 distinct CDR3 sequences. The sample comprised blood. These receptor sequences come from a human donor with ulcerative colitis or Crohn's disease, or a healthy co-twin of an affected twin (not recorded which).

V gene TRBV5-4 combines with J gene TRBJ2-5; TCRdb indicates TRBD1, and absent DNA this call remains unverified. The CDR3 length is 13 residues. CDR1 is SGHNT, CDR2 YYREEE, per germline (reference sequence). CDR3 residues: CASSSAGRETQYF.

The chain carries TRBV6-1 and TRBJ1-4; TCRdb selects TRBD1, and the lack of DNA leaves this call unchecked. The CDR3 covers 14 residues. Germline values: CDR1 MNHNS, CDR2 SASEGT. The CDR3 is CASRTPGVNEKLFF.

The CDR3 reads CASSAGLAGETQYF. V gene TRBV7-7 combines with J gene TRBJ2-5; TCRdb names TRBD2, which stays unverified in the absence of DNA. CDR1 and CDR2 (germline): SSHAT, FNYEAQ (reference sequence). This CDR3 is built from 14 residues.

The genes are TRBV6-1 and TRBJ2-5; TCRdb indicates TRBD1, and absent DNA this call remains unverified. The germline V gene has CDR1 MNHNS and CDR2 SASEGT. The CDR3 has 18 amino acids. The CDR3 is CASRPGLMTGVGRETQYF.

The J gene is TRBJ2-1, the V gene TRBV29-1; there is no DNA to check the TCRdb D call of TRBD2. CDR3 length: 11 residues. Germline V gives CDR1 SQVTM, CDR2 ANQGSEA. CDR3 region: CSARLVSEQFF.

The CDR3 loop is CSVDGLAGGPSRYNEQFF. The chain joins TRBV29-1 to TRBJ2-1; TCRdb returns TRBD2, unconfirmable since there is no DNA. CDR1 SQVTM and CDR2 ANQGSEA come from the germline V gene. This CDR3 has 18 amino acids.

The J gene is TRBJ2-5, the V gene TRBV7-2; the D call of TRBD2 rests on TCRdb alone, since no DNA is present to check it. Germline V gene sequence: CDR1 SGHTA, CDR2 FQGNSA. There are 16 residues in the CDR3. The CDR3 loop reads CASSLAGTSGQETQYF.

CDR3 region: CASSPGPPGGYNEQFF. The rearrangement links TRBV13 to TRBJ2-1; checking the TCRdb D call of TRBD1 is not possible without DNA. This CDR3 is built from 16 residues. CDR1 PRHDT and CDR2 FYEKMQ come from the germline V gene (reference sequence).

The chain is built from TRBV24-1 and TRBJ2-5; TCRdb's D call of TRBD1 is untestable without DNA. Germline-derived CDR1 and CDR2 are KGHDR and SFDVKD. CDR3 length: 14 residues. The CDR3 here is CATSDLDRRETQYF.

The chain carries TRBV7-2 and TRBJ2-1. Germline V CDR1 and CDR2: SGHTA, FQGNSA. There are 13 residues in the CDR3. The CDR3 sequence: CASSLGAQVEQFF.

V is TRBV7-2 and J is TRBJ2-7; as DNA is missing, the TRBD1 call by TCRdb cannot be tested. Germline loops: CDR1 SGHTA, CDR2 FQGNSA. The CDR3 is 14 amino acids. CDR3 residues: CASSLAGVGYEQYF.

This rearrangement joins TRBV29-1 to TRBJ2-3; TCRdb indicates TRBD1, and absent DNA this call remains unverified. Per germline, CDR1 SQVTM and CDR2 ANQGSEA. This CDR3 spans 12 amino acids. This chain's CDR3 is CSVELGRDTQYF.